Shown below are 31 T cell receptor beta chains from a single sample sequenced in a study of blood T cells in healthy people across ages. Combining a sample-barcoded 5' primer with a J-beta primer mix, a second PCR ran for about 7 to 11 cycles. TCRdb re-called the 5' RACE reads through MiXCR, storing one row per CDR3 protein. The sample includes about 800,000 distinct CDR3 sequences, 20% to 25% of them seen just once. The data also belong to a second study, concerning T cells of mothers and their children.

Sequencing was carried out using blood. The origin of the receptors is a boy aged 5-17 years in good health.

This clonotype has only a few counts. This chain joins TRBV7-3 and TRBJ2-3, with D maybe TRBD2 (5 bases). With 5 bases removed from V and 2 bases from J, the gap between germline ends came to 8 bases. The CDR3 contains 13 residues. CDR1 SGHTA and CDR2 FQGTGA come from the germline V gene. Written as DNA, the CDR3 is TGTGCCAGCAGCGCGAGGGCCACAGATACGCAGTATTTT. Protein sequence: CASSARATDTQYF. Supplemented by reference TRBV7-3 and TRBJ2-3, the full variable domain reads GAGVSQTPSNKVTEKGKYVELRCDPISGHTALYWYRQSLGQGPEFLIYFQGTGAADDSGLPNDRFFAVRPEGSVSTLKIQRTERGDSAVYLCASSARATDTQYFGPGTRLTVL.

This sequence joins TRBV11-1 and TRBJ2-5, with D possibly being TRBD1 (6 bases). Per germline, CDR1 SGHAT and CDR2 FQDESV (reference sequence). V lost 5 bases and J 5 bases, leaving 18 bases between the germline ends. The CDR3 has 15 residues. In DNA form, the CDR3 reads TGTGCCAGCAGCCCAGATACAGGGATTGGGGAGACCCAGTACTTC. Encoded protein: CASSPDTGIGETQYF.

A few counts support this clonotype. The CDR3 here is CSVGAGGGSDTQYF. Written as DNA, the CDR3 is TGCAGCGTAGGGGCAGGGGGCGGCTCAGATACGCAGTATTTT. This chain joins TRBV29-1 and TRBJ2-3; 8 bases line up with TRBD1. The germline CDR1 and CDR2 sequences are SQVTM and ANQGSEA. The V and J ends lost 6 bases and 4 bases, in that order; junction bases with no gene match: 9. This CDR3 spans 14 amino acids.

The rearrangement uses TRBV2 and TRBJ2-2; D remains unclear. CDR1 and CDR2 (germline): SNHLY, FYNNEI. V was clipped by 4 bases and J by 0 bases, with 6 bases between them. The CDR3 is made up of 14 amino acids. The CDR3 DNA reads as TGTGCCAGCAGTGGTGGGCCGAACACCGGGGAGCTGTTTTTT. As protein: CASSGGPNTGELFF.

This clonotype has more than one count but fewer than ten. The chain links TRBV4-3 to TRBJ2-1, with 9 bases lining up with TRBD2. The CDR3 covers 17 residues. J gave up 0 bases and V 3 bases, and 6 bases lay outside the gene matches. Germline CDR1 reads LGHNA; CDR2 reads YSLEER. This CDR3 reads CASSQRTSDSSYNEQFF. The CDR3 DNA sequence: TGCGCCAGCAGCCAGAGGACTAGCGATAGCTCCTACAATGAGCAGTTCTTC.

There are a few counts of this clonotype. V gene TRBV6-5 combines with J gene TRBJ2-1; 7 nucleotides line up with TRBD1. Germline V gives CDR1 MNHEY, CDR2 SVGAGI. The CDR3 covers 12 residues. V dropped 6 bases and J dropped 13; count of bases not matched to a gene: 9. CDR3 amino acids: CASSTTGLRQFF. The CDR3 coding sequence is TGTGCCAGCAGCACGACAGGGTTAAGACAGTTCTTC.

The V call is TRBV5-1, the J call TRBJ2-5; D is possibly TRBD1 (6 bases). V lost 3 bases and J 5 bases, leaving 17 bases between the germline ends. The CDR3 has 15 residues. The germline V gene has CDR1 SGHRS and CDR2 YFSETQ. The CDR3 DNA sequence: TGCGCCAGCAGCTCGACCGGGACACCGCATGAGACCCAGTACTTC. As protein: CASSSTGTPHETQYF.

The rearrangement joins TRBV4-3 to TRBJ2-1; 9 bases align to TRBD2. Looked up from germline, CDR1 is LGHNA and CDR2 is YSLEER. CDR3 length equals 16 residues. J was trimmed by 7 bases and V by 1 base; bases with no gene match: 8. The CDR3 reads CASSQVAGATENEQFF. The CDR3 DNA reads as TGCGCCAGCAGCCAAGTAGCGGGGGCCACGGAGAATGAGCAGTTCTTC.

The CDR3 here is CASSLTTGIGNQPQHF. The CDR3 nucleotides are TGTGCCAGCAGTTTAACCACAGGGATCGGCAATCAGCCCCAGCATTTT. The J gene is TRBJ1-5, the V gene TRBV28; TRBD1 is a possible D gene (6 bases). The germline CDR1 and CDR2 sequences are MDHEN and SYDVKM. V lost 2 bases and J lost 2, with 13 bases in between. CDR3 length equals 16 residues.

The V and J genes are TRBV7-2 and TRBJ1-1; a possible D gene is TRBD1 (5 bases). Trimming cost V 4 bases and J 6 bases, with 12 bases left between them. The germline gives CDR1 SGHTA, CDR2 FQGNSA. The CDR3 runs 13 residues. CDR3 sequence: CASSSVQGSEAFF. The CDR3 DNA reads TGTGCCAGCAGCTCCGTCCAGGGTTCTGAAGCTTTCTTT.

This clonotype was seen more than once but under ten times. This chain uses TRBV5-6 with TRBJ2-7; D is tentatively TRBD1 or TRBD2 (5 bases each). The V end lost 0 bases, the J end lost 7 bases, and 14 bases lay between the germline ends. The CDR3 is 14 amino acids. Germline CDR1 reads SGHDT; CDR2 reads YYEEEE. CDR3 loop: CASSLVEGRGEQYF. The CDR3 nucleotides read TGTGCCAGCAGCTTGGTCGAGGGGCGCGGGGAGCAGTACTTC.

A few counts support this clonotype. The gene calls are TRBV4-3 and TRBJ2-7; D perhaps matches TRBD2 (5 bases). The CDR3 has 13 residues. Germline V lookup: CDR1 LGHNA, CDR2 YSLEER. Trimming shortened V by 3 bases and J by 3 bases, and 9 bases separated the two germline ends. In DNA form, the CDR3 reads TGCGCCAGCAGCCAGGAGCGGTTCTACGAGCAGTACTTC. This encodes CASSQERFYEQYF.

The rearrangement links TRBV29-1 to TRBJ2-1; 8 nucleotides align to TRBD2. CDR3 size: 13 residues. Germline CDR1 and CDR2: SQVTM and ANQGSEA. V lost 6 bases to trimming and J lost 0 bases; unmatched junction nucleotides: 1. The CDR3 spells CSVLAGSYNEQFF. The CDR3 DNA is TGCAGCGTGCTAGCGGGCTCCTACAATGAGCAGTTCTTC.

This sequence joins TRBV5-1 and TRBJ1-2; D may be TRBD1 (6 bases). V was cut by 1 base and J by 8 bases, with 12 bases left in between. Germline CDR1 SGHRS, CDR2 YFSETQ. The CDR3 is 13 residues long. CDR3 DNA sequence: TGCGCCAGCAGCTTGTTGCAGGGGAGAGGCTACACCTTC. Its protein product is CASSLLQGRGYTF.

This clonotype was counted only a few times. This chain joins TRBV7-2 and TRBJ2-7; a possible D gene is TRBD2 (6 bases). This CDR3 comprises 17 residues. V was shortened by 0 bases and J by 3 bases, with 18 bases between the two germline ends. Germline V gene data show CDR1 as SGHTA and CDR2 as FQGNSA. For the CDR3, the DNA is TGTGCCAGCAGCTTAGCGAGTATGAGGGACTTAGGCTACGAGCAGTACTTC. Its protein product is CASSLASMRDLGYEQYF.

The CDR3 protein is CASSLGGSPSYEQYF. The CDR3 DNA sequence: TGTGCCAGCAGTTTGGGAGGGAGTCCCTCCTACGAGCAGTACTTC. This chain links TRBV12-3 or TRBV12-4 with TRBJ2-7; 7 bases agree with TRBD2. The junction had 5 bases not matched to a gene; V was cut back by 3 bases and J by 0 bases. The CDR3 is 15 amino acids.

The chain employs TRBV29-1 and TRBJ2-1; no clear D gene. The CDR3 covers 15 residues. The germline V gene encodes CDR1 SQVTM and CDR2 ANQGSEA. The V end was cut by 3 bases, the J end by 0 bases, with 12 bases between. CDR3 sequence (DNA): TGCAGCGTTGAGAGAGTCCCGAGCTCCTACAATGAGCAGTTCTTC. Translation: CSVERVPSSYNEQFF.

This clonotype was detected only a few times. The chain links TRBV7-2 to TRBJ2-5, with 10 bases fitting TRBD2. The end of the DNA fits TRBJ2-7 better, so the J call may be wrong. This CDR3 is 17 amino acids long. CDR1 and CDR2 (germline): SGHTA, FQGNSA. The CDR3 DNA is TGTGCCAGCAGCCCCGGGCTAGCGGGAGATGGGACATACGAGCAGTACTTC. Its protein is CASSPGLAGDGTYEQYF.

In this sample, this clonotype turned up a few times. This chain connects TRBV5-1 to TRBJ2-7; 9 positions match TRBD2. The CDR3 is made up of 15 amino acids. V gave up 1 base and J gave up 2 bases; unmatched junction bases: 4. Germline V gene lookup returns CDR1 SGHRS and CDR2 YFSETQ. Here the CDR3 DNA reads TGCGCCAGCAGCTTGTTGGTAGCGGGAGCCTACGAGCAGTACTTC. This encodes CASSLLVAGAYEQYF.

The chain couples TRBV20-1 to TRBJ2-5, with D unresolved. Trimming pared 3 bases from V and 11 bases from J, leaving 16 bases between. Germline CDR1 DFQATT, CDR2 SNEGSKA (reference sequence). There are 12 residues in the CDR3. The CDR3 is CSASLVWGEQYF. The CDR3 region has the DNA TGCAGTGCTAGCCTGGTTTGGGGTGAGCAGTACTTC.

The rearrangement uses TRBV6-2 or TRBV6-3 and TRBJ1-2; D is uncertain. The V and J ends lost 5 bases and 8 bases respectively, with 12 bases between them. Per germline, CDR1 MNHEY and CDR2 SVGEGT. The CDR3 covers 12 residues. The CDR3, as DNA: TGTGCCAGCAGTCAGAGTCAGACGGGCTACACCTTC. Its protein product is CASSQSQTGYTF.

This clonotype has a single count. J is TRBJ2-1 and V is TRBV7-9; no clear D. CDR1 is SEHNR and CDR2 is FQNEAQ in the germline V gene (reference sequence). Trimming took off 8 bases at V and 5 bases at J, with 10 bases between the two ends. This CDR3 has 12 residues. DNA for the CDR3: TGTGCCAGCCGCTACCCAGACAATGAGCAGTTCTTC. This sequence encodes CASRYPDNEQFF.

The chain links TRBV7-3 to TRBJ2-1, with 8 bases that match TRBD2. The CDR3 length is 16 residues. V was clipped by 1 base and J by 2 bases; unmatched bases: 4. Per the germline V gene, CDR1 is SGHTA and CDR2 is FQGTGA. The CDR3 here is CASSLNGGAAYNEQFF. CDR3 nucleotide sequence: TGTGCCAGCAGCTTAAACGGGGGGGCCGCCTACAATGAGCAGTTCTTC.

The chain couples TRBV4-1 to TRBJ1-2; tentative D call: TRBD1 (6 bases). Per germline, CDR1 MGHRA and CDR2 YSYEKL. CDR3 size: 16 residues. Trimming stripped 0 bases from V and 8 bases from J, with 19 bases between. CDR3 protein: CASSQEGDGQPHGYTF. In DNA form, the CDR3 reads TGCGCCAGCAGCCAAGAAGGCGATGGACAGCCCCACGGCTACACCTTC.

J is TRBJ2-7 and V is TRBV11-2; TRBD1 agrees at 8 bases. Trimming at V came to 1 base and at J to 3 bases, leaving 5 bases not matched to a gene. CDR1 is SGHAT and CDR2 is FQNNGV in the germline V gene. The CDR3 is made up of 15 amino acids. This chain's CDR3 is CASSLVGTGNYEQYF. Here the CDR3 DNA reads TGTGCCAGCAGCTTAGTCGGGACAGGAAACTACGAGCAGTACTTC.

This clonotype was seen a few times. The rearrangement joins TRBV29-1 to TRBJ2-7; 7 bases map to TRBD1. Trimming at V came to 2 bases and at J to 4 bases, leaving 2 bases not matched to a gene. Germline CDR1 and CDR2: SQVTM and ANQGSEA. The CDR3 covers 12 residues. The CDR3 DNA follows: TGCAGCGTTGAAAAGGGGGCTTACGAGCAGTACTTC. Translated, it gives CSVEKGAYEQYF.

This chain connects TRBV18 to TRBJ2-1, with TRBD2 matching 9 bases. Germline V gene data show CDR1 as KGHSH and CDR2 as LQKENI. The CDR3 totals 14 residues. With V trimmed by 8 bases and J by 8 bases, 10 bases remained unmatched. CDR3 bases: TGTGCCAGCACCCGGCTAGCGGGGAGCGATGAGCAGTTCTTC. Protein: CASTRLAGSDEQFF.

This clonotype was picked up many times. The chain links TRBV20-1 to TRBJ2-1; 8 positions agree with TRBD1. Germline CDR1 DFQATT, CDR2 SNEGSKA (reference sequence). CDR3 size: 16 residues. V was clipped by 6 bases and J by 8 bases; unmatched bases: 18. The CDR3: CSAPRTGTGQMYEQFF. For the CDR3, the DNA is TGCAGTGCCCCCCGGACAGGGACAGGTCAAATGTATGAGCAGTTCTTC.

There are a few counts of this clonotype. This chain uses TRBV2 with TRBJ2-7, with 10 bases aligning to TRBD1. Germline CDR1 reads SNHLY; CDR2 reads FYNNEI. The CDR3 spans 15 residues. V lost 2 bases and J lost 3; bases outside the gene matches: 4. The CDR3, as DNA: TGTGCCAGCAGTGAATTGGGACAGGGGTACTACGAGCAGTACTTC. Its protein product is CASSELGQGYYEQYF.

Only a few counts were recorded for this clonotype. The chain is built from TRBV5-4 and TRBJ2-3, with 7 positions matching TRBD2. In germline, CDR1 is SGHNT, CDR2 YYREEE (reference sequence). The CDR3 extends over 15 amino acids. The V and J ends lost 3 bases and 5 bases, in that order; junction bases with no gene match: 9. The CDR3 DNA reads as TGTGCCAGCAGCTACCCGAGCGGGATAAAAGATACGCAGTATTTT. The encoded protein is CASSYPSGIKDTQYF.

The V and J genes are TRBV5-1 and TRBJ2-1, with TRBD1 as a possible D gene (6 bases). This CDR3 has 16 amino acids. The V gene's germline CDR1 is SGHRS and CDR2 YFSETQ. V was pared by 0 bases and J by 4 bases, with 14 bases between. CDR3 residues: CASSLVGTREYNEQFF. In nucleotides, the CDR3 is TGCGCCAGCAGCTTGGTAGGGACACGTGAATACAATGAGCAGTTCTTC. The full variable domain, rest sourced from reference TRBV5-1 and TRBJ2-1, is KAGVTQTPRYLIKTRGQQVTLSCSPISGHRSVSWYQQTPGQGLQFLFEYFSETQRNKGNFPGRFSGRQFSNSRSEMNVSTLELGDSALYLCASSLVGTREYNEQFFGPGTRLTVL.